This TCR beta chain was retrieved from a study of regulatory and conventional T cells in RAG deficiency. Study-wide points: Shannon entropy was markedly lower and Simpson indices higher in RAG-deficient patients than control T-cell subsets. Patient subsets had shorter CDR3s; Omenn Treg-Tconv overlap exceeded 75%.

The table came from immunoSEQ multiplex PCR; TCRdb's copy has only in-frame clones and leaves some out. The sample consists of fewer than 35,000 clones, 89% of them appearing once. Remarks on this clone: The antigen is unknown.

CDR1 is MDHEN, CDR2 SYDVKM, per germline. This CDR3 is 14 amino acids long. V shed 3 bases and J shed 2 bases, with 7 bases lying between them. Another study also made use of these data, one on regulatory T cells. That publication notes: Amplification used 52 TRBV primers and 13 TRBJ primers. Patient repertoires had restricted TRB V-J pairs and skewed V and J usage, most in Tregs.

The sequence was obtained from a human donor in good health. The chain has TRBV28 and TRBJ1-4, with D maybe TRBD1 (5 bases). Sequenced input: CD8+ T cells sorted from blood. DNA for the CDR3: TGTGCCAGCAGTTTCTCAGGGACTAATGAAAAACTGTTTTTT. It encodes CASSFSGTNEKLFF.